The 6 T cell receptor beta chains below come from one sample, sequenced in a study of naive CD8 T cells in extremely preterm neonates. Whole-study results and caveats: Relative to older groups, preterm infants had shorter, less trimmed CDR3s with fewer N additions.

Here immunoSEQ multiplex PCR was the method, and the copy in TCRdb shows in-frame clones only, minus some. The sample includes tens of thousands of clones, around 88% of them seen just once. Which antigens these TCRs recognize remains unknown. Extremely preterm births at roughly 22-27 weeks of gestation supplied the samples. Sequenced input: naive CD8+ T cells from cord blood. The receptors were gathered from a boy who was born preterm.

The chain employs TRBV25-1 and TRBJ1-2; weak D call: TRBD1 (5 bases). Trimming took off 8 bases at V and 3 bases at J, with 10 bases between the two ends. There are 12 residues in the CDR3. CDR1 is MGHDK and CDR2 is SYGVNS in the germline V gene. CDR3 sequence (DNA): TGTGCCAGCGGCGGGGCCTACTATGGCTACACCTTC. Its translation: CASGGAYYGYTF.

The gene calls are TRBV10-3 and TRBJ2-5; no clear D gene. The CDR3 consists of 13 residues. Trimming shortened V by 0 bases and J by 5 bases, and 7 bases separated the two germline ends. CDR1 and CDR2 from the germline V gene are ENHRY and SYGVKD. CDR3 nucleotide sequence: TGTGCCATCAGTGAGTCAAGGGTGGAGACCCAGTACTTC. As protein: CAISESRVETQYF.

The chain couples TRBV9 to TRBJ1-3; D unclear. This CDR3 spans 13 amino acids. The V and J ends lost 3 bases and 0 bases respectively, with 4 bases between them. The germline V gene has CDR1 SGDLS and CDR2 YYNGEE. For the CDR3, the DNA is TGTGCCAGCAGCGAGGACTCTGGAAACACCATATATTTT. Its translation is CASSEDSGNTIYF. The entire variable domain, with the rest obtained from reference TRBV9 and TRBJ1-3, is as follows: DSGVTQTPKHLITATGQRVTLRCSPRSGDLSVYWYQQSLDQGLQFLIQYYNGEERAKGNILERFSAQQFPDLHSELNLSSLELGDSALYFCASSEDSGNTIYFGEGSWLTVV.

This chain connects TRBV7-1 to TRBJ2-3; 8 bases fit TRBD1. Being an ORF, TRBV7-1 has a function that is uncertain. Germline trimming cut 4 bases from V and 9 bases from J; bases unmatched to any gene: 6. The CDR3 contains 13 residues. The CDR3: CASSLTSGGTQYF. The CDR3 DNA sequence: TGTGCCAGCAGCTTAACGTCAGGGGGCACGCAGTATTTT.

The gene calls are TRBV25-1 and TRBJ2-2, with 7 bases identical to TRBD1. The CDR3 is 16 residues long. The germline gives CDR1 MGHDK, CDR2 SYGVNS. V gave up 3 bases and J gave up 3 bases; unmatched junction bases: 7. The CDR3 sequence: CASSDPGTAHTGELFF. As DNA, the CDR3 is TGTGCCAGCAGTGACCCCGGGACAGCTCACACCGGGGAGCTGTTTTTT.

The CDR3 protein is CASSSTGGAGANVLTF. The CDR3 DNA sequence: TGTGCCAGCAGTTCGACAGGGGGCGCTGGGGCCAACGTCCTGACTTTC. The chain recombines TRBV27 with TRBJ2-6; TRBD1 aligns across 10 bases. CDR1 MNHEY and CDR2 SMNVEV come from the germline V gene (reference sequence). The trim removed 4 bases at V and 2 bases at J, leaving 2 bases unmatched. This CDR3 is built from 16 residues.